These 32 T cell receptor beta chains originate from one sample sequenced in a study of T cell responses to AZD1222 COVID-19 vaccine. Only in-frame clones appear in the TCRdb table, and some are missing; sequencing was by immunoSEQ multiplex PCR. The repertoire holds 150,000 to 200,000 clones, with just under 90% as singletons. Specimen: peripheral blood, collected on day 0 of AZD1222 vaccination. The receptors here all came from an adult in good health.

The chain has TRBV25-1 and TRBJ1-1, with 7 bases that match TRBD1. V lost 5 bases, J lost 1 base, and 13 bases stayed unmatched. The length of the CDR3 is 17 residues. Germline V gene data show CDR1 as MGHDK and CDR2 as SYGVNS. The chain's CDR3 is CASSLGDRPTRNTEAFF. For the CDR3, the DNA is TGTGCCAGCAGTTTAGGGGACAGACCTACCAGGAACACTGAAGCTTTCTTT.

The chain joins TRBV28 to TRBJ1-1; no clear D gene. CDR3 length: 12 residues. CDR1 is MDHEN, CDR2 SYDVKM, per germline. Trimming pared 6 bases from V and 7 bases from J, leaving 12 bases between. CDR3: CASRRELFEAFF. CDR3 nucleotide sequence: TGTGCCAGCAGGCGCGAGCTTTTTGAAGCTTTCTTT. Variable domain in full (rest from reference TRBV28 and TRBJ1-1): DVKVTQSSRYLVKRTGEKVFLECVQDMDHENMFWYRQDPGLGLRLIYFSYDVKMKEKGDIPEGYSVSREKKERFSLILESASTNQTSMYLCASRRELFEAFFGQGTRLTVV.

The genes are TRBV29-1 and TRBJ1-2; 8 nucleotides align to TRBD1. With V trimmed by 8 bases and J by 2 bases, 16 bases remained unmatched. The CDR3 extends over 16 amino acids. The germline V gene has CDR1 SQVTM and CDR2 ANQGSEA. CDR3 DNA sequence: TGCAGCCTCGGATTACGTATCAGGGGGCGCAACTATGGCTACACCTTC. Translating gives CSLGLRIRGRNYGYTF.

V gene TRBV2 combines with J gene TRBJ1-2; 7 bases line up with TRBD1. The CDR3 sequence is 15 residues long. J gave up 4 bases and V 6 bases, and 11 bases lay outside the gene matches. Germline V gene sequence: CDR1 SNHLY, CDR2 FYNNEI. The CDR3 is CASRKGGTAPYGYTF. CDR3 bases: TGTGCCAGCAGGAAAGGGGGCACGGCCCCCTATGGCTACACCTTC.

The rearrangement links TRBV7-9 to TRBJ2-5; 7 positions match TRBD1. The CDR3 is 14 amino acids. J lost 5 bases, V lost 3 bases, and 6 bases had no gene match. Germline V gene sequence: CDR1 SEHNR, CDR2 FQNEAQ (reference sequence). CDR3 residues: CASSFQTGTETQYF. For the CDR3, the DNA is TGTGCCAGCAGCTTCCAGACAGGGACGGAGACCCAGTACTTC.

CDR3 coding DNA: TGTGCCAGTAGCGGGACAGGGAACTCCTACGAGCAGTACTTC. As protein: CASSGTGNSYEQYF. The chain links TRBV19 to TRBJ2-7; 9 nucleotides match TRBD1. CDR3 size: 14 residues. Looked up from germline, CDR1 is LNHDA and CDR2 is SQIVND (reference sequence). Trimming cost V 6 bases and J 0 bases; bases outside gene matches: 3.

This chain joins TRBV11-1 and TRBJ2-1, with D tentatively TRBD1 or TRBD2 (5 bases each). The CDR3 has 12 residues. Trimming cost V 8 bases and J 15 bases, with 20 bases left between them. Germline V gene data show CDR1 as SGHAT and CDR2 as FQDESV (reference sequence). The CDR3 here is CASCNTGADPFF. The CDR3, as DNA: TGTGCCAGCTGCAATACCGGGGCCGATCCGTTCTTC. The full variable domain, its missing parts supplied by reference TRBV11-1 and TRBJ2-1, is EAEVAQSPRYKITEKSQAVAFWCDPISGHATLYWYRQILGQGPELLVQFQDESVVDDSQLPKDRFSAERLKGVDSTLKIQPAELGDSAMYLCASCNTGADPFFGPGTRLTVL.

V usage is TRBV28 and J usage is TRBJ2-5; TRBD1 is a possible D gene (5 bases). V lost 6 bases and J 5 bases, leaving 16 bases between the germline ends. The germline V gene encodes CDR1 MDHEN and CDR2 SYDVKM. The CDR3 has 14 residues. This CDR3 reads CASSTVGVSETQYF. CDR3 bases: TGTGCCAGCAGCACCGTAGGGGTTTCCGAGACCCAGTACTTC.

V and J are TRBV16 and TRBJ1-5, with D unresolved. The length of the CDR3 is 14 residues. Germline-derived CDR1 and CDR2 are KGHSY and FQNENV. Trimming took off 0 bases at V and 8 bases at J, with 11 bases between the two ends. CDR3 DNA sequence: TGTGCCAGCAGCCAATCAGCGGGTTTCGAGCCCCAGCATTTT. It translates to CASSQSAGFEPQHF. The full variable domain, completed using reference TRBV16 and TRBJ1-5, is GEEVAQTPKHLVRGEGQKAKLYCAPIKGHSYVFWYQQVLKNEFKFLISFQNENVFDETGMPKERFSAKCLPNSPCSLEIQATKLEDSAVYFCASSQSAGFEPQHFGDGTRLSIL.

This clone showed up just once. J is TRBJ1-4 and V is TRBV5-6, with TRBD1 as a possible D gene (5 bases). CDR1 SGHDT and CDR2 YYEEEE come from the germline V gene. Deletions cut 2 bases from V and 8 bases from J, with 13 bases between. CDR3 length: 14 residues. CDR3 sequence reads: CASSLLVGGEKLFF. CDR3 nucleotide sequence: TGTGCCAGCAGCTTATTGGTGGGGGGAGAAAAACTGTTTTTT. The whole variable domain, filled in from reference TRBV5-6 and TRBJ1-4, reads DAGVTQSPTHLIKTRGQQVTLRCSPKSGHDTVSWYQQALGQGPQFIFQYYEEEERQRGNFPDRFSGHQFPNYSSELNVNALLLGDSALYLCASSLLVGGEKLFFGSGTQLSVL.

V and J are TRBV5-1 and TRBJ2-3; D might be TRBD2 (6 bases). Looked up from germline, CDR1 is SGHRS and CDR2 is YFSETQ. Trimming took off 2 bases at V and 0 bases at J, with 7 bases between the two ends. This CDR3 region has 14 residues. CDR3 loop: CASSFGGSTDTQYF. DNA of the CDR3: TGCGCCAGCAGCTTCGGGGGTAGCACAGATACGCAGTATTTT.

The chain links TRBV7-2 to TRBJ2-5; 8 bases agree with TRBD2. V shed 5 bases and J 6 bases; nucleotides not matched to a gene: 11. The CDR3 is made up of 15 amino acids. The germline gives CDR1 SGHTA, CDR2 FQGNSA. The CDR3 bases are TGTGCCAGCAGCCCCCTAGGAGCGGGAGTCAAGACCCAGTACTTC. This sequence encodes CASSPLGAGVKTQYF.

This chain joins TRBV7-2 and TRBJ1-1, with a tentative D call TRBD1 (5 bases). The CDR3 is made up of 19 amino acids. Trimming shortened V by 4 bases and J by 4 bases, and 28 bases separated the two germline ends. Per germline, CDR1 SGHTA and CDR2 FQGNSA. The CDR3 DNA sequence: TGTGCCAGCAGCTCAACATCCTCAGGGTCCGGGGGAGTTATCACTGAAGCTTTCTTT. Protein product: CASSSTSSGSGGVITEAFF.

The chain combines TRBV28 with TRBJ2-7; D is unresolved. The CDR3 runs 14 residues. The germline gives CDR1 MDHEN, CDR2 SYDVKM. V lost 3 bases and J 8 bases, leaving 17 bases between the germline ends. The CDR3 region is CASSFKPSRSQQYF. CDR3 DNA sequence: TGTGCCAGCAGTTTTAAGCCTTCCCGAAGCCAGCAGTACTTC. Filled out from reference TRBV28 and TRBJ2-7, the complete variable domain reads DVKVTQSSRYLVKRTGEKVFLECVQDMDHENMFWYRQDPGLGLRLIYFSYDVKMKEKGDIPEGYSVSREKKERFSLILESASTNQTSMYLCASSFKPSRSQQYFGPGTRLTVT.

The chain carries TRBV28 and TRBJ1-2, with 7 bases that match TRBD1. Trimming took 6 bases from V and 4 from J; bases not matched to a gene: 8. CDR3 length equals 14 residues. Germline values: CDR1 MDHEN, CDR2 SYDVKM. The CDR3 coding sequence is TGTGCCAGCAGCTCTACCGGGACAGCCTATGGCTACACCTTC. The encoded protein is CASSSTGTAYGYTF.

The rearrangement links TRBV6-5 to TRBJ1-5; D uncertain. The germline CDR1 and CDR2 sequences are MNHEY and SVGAGI. V was pared by 6 bases and J by 2 bases, with 14 bases between. CDR3 length equals 15 residues. Here the CDR3 reads CASSSEGWGNQPQHF. For the CDR3, the DNA is TGTGCCAGCAGCTCAGAGGGCTGGGGCAATCAGCCCCAGCATTTT.

The chain links TRBV7-8 to TRBJ2-5; D might be TRBD1 (5 bases). The CDR3 length is 13 residues. Germline V lookup: CDR1 SGHVS, CDR2 FQNEAQ. Trimming shortened V by 1 base and J by 2 bases, and 5 bases separated the two germline ends. The CDR3 coding sequence is TGTGCCAGCAGCTTAGACAGGCAAGAGACCCAGTACTTC. Translation gives CASSLDRQETQYF.

The chain links TRBV24-1 to TRBJ2-7; weak D call: TRBD2 (5 bases). The germline V gene has CDR1 KGHDR and CDR2 SFDVKD. Trimming pared 5 bases from V and 5 bases from J, leaving 12 bases between. The CDR3 has 13 amino acids. CDR3 residues: CATSASGIDEQYF. CDR3 in DNA: TGTGCCACCAGTGCCTCGGGGATAGACGAGCAGTACTTC.

This clone was seen just once. This chain joins TRBV7-2 and TRBJ1-3; D is ambiguous. Germline CDR1 and CDR2: SGHTA and FQGNSA. CDR3 length: 13 residues. V was pared by 5 bases and J by 4 bases, with 9 bases between. The CDR3 spells CASSPASGNTIYF. In DNA, the CDR3 is TGTGCCAGCAGCCCAGCTTCCGGAAACACCATATATTTT.

This chain connects TRBV11-1 to TRBJ2-2; 7 nucleotides match TRBD1. Trimming removed 6 bases from V and 8 bases from J; junction bases left unmatched: 6. The CDR3 covers 13 residues. CDR1 SGHAT and CDR2 FQDESV come from the germline V gene (reference sequence). Here the CDR3 DNA reads TGTGCCAGCAGGCGGACAGGAATAGGGGAGCTGTTTTTT. It specifies CASRRTGIGELFF.

This clone was seen a few times. The DNA of the CDR3 is TGTGCCAGCGGTCGTCAGGGGGGAGGAGAGACCCAGTACTTC. The encoded protein is CASGRQGGGETQYF. The gene calls are TRBV3-1 (or the pseudogene TRBV3-2) and TRBJ2-5, with a tentative D call TRBD1 (7 bases). Germline CDR1 LGHDT, CDR2 YNNKEL (reference sequence). V lost 8 bases and J 4 bases, leaving 17 bases between the germline ends. The CDR3 covers 14 residues.

The V gene is TRBV20-1, the J gene TRBJ2-7, with D perhaps assigned TRBD1 or TRBD2 (6 bases each). Germline values: CDR1 DFQATT, CDR2 SNEGSKA (reference sequence). The CDR3 spans 10 residues. The CDR3 region has the DNA TGCAGGGCCCCGGGGGCCGAGCAGTACTTC. The encoded protein is CRAPGAEQYF.

CDR3 in DNA: TGTGCCAGTCAAAGGACGGAGGGCTATGGCTACACCTTC. Translated, it gives CASQRTEGYGYTF. The rearrangement joins TRBV19 to TRBJ1-2, with D unresolved. The germline gives CDR1 LNHDA, CDR2 SQIVND (reference sequence). Trimming left V 8 bases short and J 4 bases short, with 14 bases between. CDR3 length: 13 residues.

This rearrangement joins TRBV19 to TRBJ2-2; a possible D gene is TRBD1 (6 bases). The length of the CDR3 is 14 residues. V was cut by 4 bases and J by 4 bases, with 10 bases left in between. Germline V CDR1 and CDR2: LNHDA, SQIVND (reference sequence). This chain's CDR3 is CASSRQGSTGELFF. As DNA, the CDR3 is TGTGCCAGTAGTAGGCAGGGGAGCACCGGGGAGCTGTTTTTT.

The J gene is TRBJ2-2, the V gene TRBV10-3; TRBD1 aligns across 9 bases. The CDR3 length is 16 residues. Germline loops: CDR1 ENHRY, CDR2 SYGVKD. Trimming took 0 bases from V and 1 from J; bases not matched to a gene: 0. CDR3: CAISESGQGNTGELFF. CDR3 in DNA: TGTGCCATCAGTGAGTCGGGACAGGGGAACACCGGGGAGCTGTTTTTT.

This clone was counted a few times. The chain carries TRBV28 and TRBJ2-2; D possibly uses TRBD1 or TRBD2 (5 bases each). CDR3 length: 15 amino acids. V lost 4 bases to trimming and J lost 5 bases, with 14 bases between them. Germline CDR1 MDHEN, CDR2 SYDVKM. This chain's CDR3 is CASSSSGRGTGELFF. The CDR3 region has the DNA TGTGCCAGCAGTTCATCGGGACGGGGTACCGGGGAGCTGTTTTTT. Using reference TRBV28 and TRBJ2-2 for the parts outside the CDR3, the full variable domain is DVKVTQSSRYLVKRTGEKVFLECVQDMDHENMFWYRQDPGLGLRLIYFSYDVKMKEKGDIPEGYSVSREKKERFSLILESASTNQTSMYLCASSSSGRGTGELFFGEGSRLTVL.

This chain joins TRBV6-1 and TRBJ2-7; 11 positions match TRBD1. Unmatched junction bases numbered 6, after V lost 3 bases and J lost 5 bases. The CDR3 is made up of 15 amino acids. Germline V gives CDR1 MNHNS, CDR2 SASEGT. The DNA of the CDR3 is TGTGCCAGCAGTGACCGGACAGGGGGCAAGGACGAGCAGTACTTC. It specifies CASSDRTGGKDEQYF.

This clone was found a few times. The V and J genes are TRBV6-5 and TRBJ1-3, with 8 bases lining up with TRBD1. This CDR3 has 15 amino acids. Germline loops: CDR1 MNHEY, CDR2 SVGAGI. The V gene end was trimmed by 10 bases and the J gene end by 0 bases; junction bases not matched to a gene: 8. The CDR3 reads CATITGGNSGNTIYF. The CDR3 DNA sequence: TGTGCCACCATAACAGGGGGTAACTCTGGAAACACCATATATTTT.

This chain joins TRBV9 and TRBJ1-3; D is uncertain. CDR3 length: 13 residues. The V end lost 4 bases, the J end lost 0 bases, and 5 bases lay between the germline ends. CDR1 and CDR2 (germline): SGDLS, YYNGEE. CDR3 sequence: CASSTHSGNTIYF. The CDR3 region has the DNA TGTGCCAGCAGCACACACTCTGGAAACACCATATATTTT.

The chain combines TRBV18 with TRBJ2-2; D call uncertain. Per the germline V gene, CDR1 is KGHSH and CDR2 is LQKENI. The CDR3 loop spans 15 amino acids. V lost 6 bases, J lost 2 bases, and 13 bases lay in between. DNA for the CDR3: TGTGCCAGCTCGGCAACTGGAGAAAACACCGGGGAGCTGTTTTTT. Translating it yields CASSATGENTGELFF.

This sequence joins TRBV6-1 and TRBJ1-5; a weak D match, TRBD1 (5 bases). CDR1 is MNHNS and CDR2 is SASEGT in the germline V gene. V was clipped by 4 bases and J by 3 bases, with 19 bases between them. The CDR3 runs 17 residues. CDR3 loop: CASSGSRGEVPNQPQHF. As DNA, the CDR3 is TGTGCCAGCAGTGGGTCTCGGGGGGAAGTTCCCAATCAGCCCCAGCATTTT.

The chain employs TRBV19 and TRBJ2-6; D might be TRBD1 (6 bases). CDR1 is LNHDA and CDR2 is SQIVND in the germline V gene (reference sequence). This CDR3 is 18 amino acids long. V gave up 4 bases and J gave up 2 bases, with 18 bases separating them. The CDR3 here is CASSRKPMGDTGANVLTF. In DNA form, the CDR3 reads TGTGCCAGTAGTAGGAAACCCATGGGGGACACTGGGGCCAACGTCCTGACTTTC.